The rows below give T cell receptor beta chains drawn from one sample of a study of technical replicates of blood from a handful of donors. TCRdb's table, derived via immunoSEQ multiplex PCR, lists solely in-frame clones and lacks some. The table has about 88,000 clones, approximately 95% seen once. Sequenced material: T cells isolated from PBMCs. The receptors stem from a human donor in good health. CDR3s include the opening cysteine and the closing phenylalanine or tryptophan. The order of the fields is V gene, J gene, D gene, clone size, CDR3 DNA, CDR3 protein. A D gene is named only where the DNA matches it firmly. Clone size is given for some rows only: seen once, a few or many times, or a class if the clone is expanded.

V: TRBV19
J: TRBJ1-2
D: TRBD1
size: NA
DNA: TGTGCCAGTAGCGCCCCGGACAGGGGGCCCCACGGCTACACCTTC
CDR3: CASSAPDRGPHGYTF

V: TRBV19
J: TRBJ2-1
D: TRBD2
size: NA
DNA: TGTGCCAGTAGGAGCGGGAATTACAATGAGCAGTTCTTC
CDR3: CASRSGNYNEQFF

V: TRBV29-1
J: TRBJ2-5
D: NA
size: once
DNA: TGCAGCGTTGGGGACGGGGGTGCGGAGACCCAGTACTTC
CDR3: CSVGDGGAETQYF

V: TRBV7-9
J: TRBJ1-2
D: NA
size: NA
DNA: TGTGCCAGCAGCTCCGCGACGGCAGGGTATGGCTACACCTTC
CDR3: CASSSATAGYGYTF

V: TRBV10-1
J: TRBJ2-7
D: TRBD2
size: NA
DNA: TGCGCCAGCAGTGAAACTAGCGGGAGCCCCACCTACGAGCAGTACTTC
CDR3: CASSETSGSPTYEQYF

V: TRBV7-3
J: TRBJ2-6
D: NA
size: NA
DNA: TGTGCCAGCAGCTTAGGGGGCGCCGGGGCCAACGTCCTGACTTTC
CDR3: CASSLGGAGANVLTF

V: TRBV5-4
J: TRBJ2-1
D: TRBD2
size: NA
DNA: TGTGCCAGCAGCGTCGGGACTAGCTCCTACAATGAGCAGTTCTTC
CDR3: CASSVGTSSYNEQFF

V: TRBV9
J: TRBJ2-3
D: NA
size: NA
DNA: TGTGCCAGCAGCGTAGCCGAGCGCCTTCAAGATACGCAGTATTTT
CDR3: CASSVAERLQDTQYF

V: TRBV9
J: TRBJ1-5
D: TRBD1
size: NA
DNA: TGTGCCAGCAGCGTAGGGGGACAGGGGCAAAATCAGCCCCAGCATTTT
CDR3: CASSVGGQGQNQPQHF

V: TRBV4-3
J: TRBJ2-2
D: NA
size: few
DNA: TGCGCCAGCAGCCACCATCAGGTCACCGGGGAGCTGTTTTTT
CDR3: CASSHHQVTGELFF

V: TRBV7-6
J: TRBJ2-5
D: TRBD2
size: NA
DNA: TGTGCCAGCAGCTTCCTAGGACTAGCGGGGGCCCAAGAGACCCAGTACTTC
CDR3: CASSFLGLAGAQETQYF

V: TRBV14
J: TRBJ1-2
D: TRBD1
size: few
DNA: TGTGCCAGCAGCCGTTCGACAGGGGCCTATGGCTACACCTTC
CDR3: CASSRSTGAYGYTF

V: TRBV4-2
J: TRBJ2-3
D: NA
size: NA
DNA: TGTGCCAGCAGCCAAGAAGTTCGGGGCACAGATACGCAGTATTTT
CDR3: CASSQEVRGTDTQYF

V: TRBV5-1
J: TRBJ2-7
D: TRBD2
size: NA
DNA: TGCGCCAGCCTAGGGAGGGTGGCCGGGGGACCCTACGAGCAGTACTTC
CDR3: CASLGRVAGGPYEQYF

V: TRBV7-3
J: TRBJ2-7
D: NA
size: NA
DNA: TGTGCCAGCAGCTTAACAGGGAGTGATACCGAGCAGTACTTC
CDR3: CASSLTGSDTEQYF

V: TRBV19
J: TRBJ2-7
D: TRBD2
size: NA
DNA: TGTGCCAGTAGTATAAGGACTAGCGGGAGGGATAGCGAGCAGTACTTC
CDR3: CASSIRTSGRDSEQYF

V: TRBV7-8
J: TRBJ2-7
D: TRBD2
size: NA
DNA: TGTGCCAGCAGCTACACTAGCGGGGACTACGAGCAGTACTTC
CDR3: CASSYTSGDYEQYF

V: TRBV7-2
J: TRBJ2-2
D: NA
size: NA
DNA: TGTGCCAGCAGCTTAGGGGGACTCACAACCGGGGAGCTGTTTTTT
CDR3: CASSLGGLTTGELFF

V: TRBV5-5
J: TRBJ2-7
D: TRBD2
size: NA
DNA: TGTGCCAGCAGCACCCTAGCGGGAGGCTCCTACGAGCAGTACTTC
CDR3: CASSTLAGGSYEQYF

V: TRBV9
J: TRBJ1-5
D: NA
size: NA
DNA: TGTGCCAGCAGCGTAGGGACAGTTTCTAATCAGCCCCAGCATTTT
CDR3: CASSVGTVSNQPQHF

V: TRBV19
J: TRBJ2-5
D: NA
size: NA
DNA: TGTGCCAGTAGTATATATGCGGGAACACAAGAGACCCAGTACTTC
CDR3: CASSIYAGTQETQYF

V: TRBV11-2
J: TRBJ1-1
D: NA
size: NA
DNA: TGTGCCAGCACCGCAGGGTACACTGAAGCTTTCTTT
CDR3: CASTAGYTEAFF

V: TRBV6-5
J: TRBJ1-1
D: NA
size: NA
DNA: TGTGCCAGCAGTTACACCAGAAAGAACACTGAAGCTTTCTTT
CDR3: CASSYTRKNTEAFF

V: TRBV7-6
J: TRBJ1-5
D: TRBD1
size: NA
DNA: TGTGCCAGCAGCTTATACCAGGGGGATAATCAGCCCCAGCATTTT
CDR3: CASSLYQGDNQPQHF

V: TRBV7-3
J: TRBJ2-3
D: TRBD2
size: NA
DNA: TGTGCCAGCAGCGCCTCTAGCGGGAGGGCCGAAGATACGCAGTATTTT
CDR3: CASSASSGRAEDTQYF

V: TRBV16
J: TRBJ1-4
D: NA
size: NA
DNA: TGTGCCAGCAGACCGTCGACAGGCGCCGCAACTAATGAAAAACTGTTTTTT
CDR3: CASRPSTGAATNEKLFF

V: TRBV19
J: TRBJ1-3
D: TRBD1
size: NA
DNA: TGTGCCAGCTCCCTGGGACAGACCTCTGGAAACACCATATATTTT
CDR3: CASSLGQTSGNTIYF

V: TRBV6-5
J: TRBJ2-7
D: TRBD1
size: NA
DNA: TGTGCCAGCATCCTCAACCGGGACAGATCGACCGAGCAGTACTTC
CDR3: CASILNRDRSTEQYF

V: TRBV5-6
J: TRBJ2-7
D: NA
size: NA
DNA: TGTGCCAGCAGCTTGAGGGGATTCTCCTACGAGCAGTACTTC
CDR3: CASSLRGFSYEQYF

V: TRBV25-1
J: TRBJ2-7
D: NA
size: NA
DNA: TGTGCCAGCAAGGCAGGCTCCTACGAGCAGCACTTC
CDR3: CASKAGSYEQHF

V: TRBV5-1
J: TRBJ2-3
D: NA
size: NA
DNA: TGCGCCAGCAGCCGGGAGACTAGTACAGATACGCAGTATTTT
CDR3: CASSRETSTDTQYF

V: TRBV30
J: TRBJ2-5
D: NA
size: NA
DNA: TGTGCCTGGAGCCCCGGGGAGACCCAGTACTTC
CDR3: CAWSPGETQYF

V: TRBV2
J: TRBJ1-2
D: TRBD1
size: NA
DNA: TGTGCCAGCACCGCAACCGGGACAGAAATCTATGGCTACACCTTC
CDR3: CASTATGTEIYGYTF